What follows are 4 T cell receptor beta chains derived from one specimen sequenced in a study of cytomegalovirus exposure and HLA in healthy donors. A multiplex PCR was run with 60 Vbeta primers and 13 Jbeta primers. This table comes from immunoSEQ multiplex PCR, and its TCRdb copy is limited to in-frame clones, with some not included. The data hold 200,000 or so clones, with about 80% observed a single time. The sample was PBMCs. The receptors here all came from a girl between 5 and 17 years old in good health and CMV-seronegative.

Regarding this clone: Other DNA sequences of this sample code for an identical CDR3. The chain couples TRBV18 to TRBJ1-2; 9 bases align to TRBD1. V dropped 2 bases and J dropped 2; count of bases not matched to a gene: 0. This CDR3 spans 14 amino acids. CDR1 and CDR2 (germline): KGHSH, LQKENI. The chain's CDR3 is CASSPGTGNYGYTF. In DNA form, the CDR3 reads TGTGCCAGCTCACCAGGGACAGGGAACTATGGCTACACCTTC.

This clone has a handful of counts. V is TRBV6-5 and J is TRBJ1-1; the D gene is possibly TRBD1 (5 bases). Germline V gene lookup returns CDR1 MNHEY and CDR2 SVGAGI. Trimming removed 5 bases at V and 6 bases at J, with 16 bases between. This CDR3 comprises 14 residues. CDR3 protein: CASSTDSLPSEAFF. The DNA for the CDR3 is TGTGCCAGCAGTACCGACAGCCTTCCGTCTGAAGCTTTCTTT.

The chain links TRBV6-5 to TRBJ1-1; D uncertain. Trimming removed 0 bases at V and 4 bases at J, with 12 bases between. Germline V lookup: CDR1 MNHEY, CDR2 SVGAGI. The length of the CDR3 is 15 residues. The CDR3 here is CASSYSFRSLTEAFF. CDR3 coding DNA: TGTGCCAGCAGTTACTCGTTTCGGTCGCTCACTGAAGCTTTCTTT.

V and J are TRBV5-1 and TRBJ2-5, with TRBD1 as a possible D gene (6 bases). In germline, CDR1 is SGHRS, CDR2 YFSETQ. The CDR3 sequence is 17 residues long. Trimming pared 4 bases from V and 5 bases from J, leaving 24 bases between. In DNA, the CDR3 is TGCGCCAGCAGCGAGGACAGCCCAGAGTTCGTATCGGAGACCCAGTACTTC. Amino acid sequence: CASSEDSPEFVSETQYF.